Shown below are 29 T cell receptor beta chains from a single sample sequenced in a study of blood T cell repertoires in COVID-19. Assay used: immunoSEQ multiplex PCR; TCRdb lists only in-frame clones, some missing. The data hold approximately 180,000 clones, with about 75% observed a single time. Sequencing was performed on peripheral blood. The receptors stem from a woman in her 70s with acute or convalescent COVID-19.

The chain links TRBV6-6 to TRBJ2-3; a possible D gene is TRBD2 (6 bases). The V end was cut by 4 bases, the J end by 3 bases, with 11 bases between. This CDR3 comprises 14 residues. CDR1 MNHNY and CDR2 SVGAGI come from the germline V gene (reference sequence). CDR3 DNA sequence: TGTGCCAGCAGTTCTAGCGTCGAGACAGATACGCAGTATTTT. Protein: CASSSSVETDTQYF.

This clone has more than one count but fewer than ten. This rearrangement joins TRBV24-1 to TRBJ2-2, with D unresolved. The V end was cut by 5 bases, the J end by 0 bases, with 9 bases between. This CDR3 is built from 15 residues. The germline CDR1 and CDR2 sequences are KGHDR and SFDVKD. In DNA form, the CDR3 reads TGTGCCACCAGTGGAATCACACCGAACACCGGGGAGCTGTTTTTT. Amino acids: CATSGITPNTGELFF.

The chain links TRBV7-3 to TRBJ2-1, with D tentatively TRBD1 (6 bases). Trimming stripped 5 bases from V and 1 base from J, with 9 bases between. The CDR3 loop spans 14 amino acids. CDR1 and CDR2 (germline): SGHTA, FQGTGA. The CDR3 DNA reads TGTGCCAGCAGCCTCGACAGGTCCTACAATGAGCAGTTCTTC. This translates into CASSLDRSYNEQFF.

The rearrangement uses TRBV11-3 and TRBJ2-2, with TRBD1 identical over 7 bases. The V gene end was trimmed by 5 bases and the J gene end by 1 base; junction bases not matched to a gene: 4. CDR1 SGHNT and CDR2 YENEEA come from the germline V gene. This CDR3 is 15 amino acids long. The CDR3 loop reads CASSLRQGNTGELFF. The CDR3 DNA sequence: TGTGCCAGCAGCCTGCGACAGGGGAACACCGGGGAGCTGTTTTTT.

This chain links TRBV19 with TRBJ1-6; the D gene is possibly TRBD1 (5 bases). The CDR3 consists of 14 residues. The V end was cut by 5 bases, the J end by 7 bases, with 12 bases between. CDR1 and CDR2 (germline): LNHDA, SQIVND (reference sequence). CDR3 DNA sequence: TGTGCCAGTAGTTCCCAGGGTAACAATTCACCCCTCCACTTT. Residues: CASSSQGNNSPLHF.

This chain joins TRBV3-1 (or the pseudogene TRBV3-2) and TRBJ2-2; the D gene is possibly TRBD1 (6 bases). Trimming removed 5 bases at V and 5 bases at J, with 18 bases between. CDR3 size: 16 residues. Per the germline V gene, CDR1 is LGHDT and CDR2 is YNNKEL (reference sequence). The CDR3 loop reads CASSSLGGIGTGELFF. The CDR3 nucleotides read TGTGCCAGCAGCTCCCTAGGGGGTATTGGGACCGGGGAGCTGTTTTTT.

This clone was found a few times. CDR3 protein: CAISPPRGLGTDTQYF. The CDR3 nucleotides read TGTGCCATCTCGCCCCCTAGGGGTCTAGGCACAGATACGCAGTATTTT. The chain recombines TRBV10-3 with TRBJ2-3; D might be TRBD1 (5 bases). CDR3 length: 16 residues. Germline V gene lookup returns CDR1 ENHRY and CDR2 SYGVKD. With 8 bases removed from V and 1 base from J, the gap between germline ends came to 19 bases.

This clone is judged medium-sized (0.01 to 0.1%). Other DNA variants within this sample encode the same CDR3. The CDR3 bases are TGTGCCAGCAGCCAAGAAGGACTAGCGGGGTACAATGAGCAGTTCTTC. Amino acids: CASSQEGLAGYNEQFF. V is TRBV3-1 (or the pseudogene TRBV3-2) and J is TRBJ2-1, with 12 positions matching TRBD2. The germline CDR1 and CDR2 sequences are LGHDT and YNNKEL (reference sequence). This CDR3 is 16 amino acids long. Trimming at V came to 0 bases and at J to 4 bases, leaving 1 base not matched to a gene.

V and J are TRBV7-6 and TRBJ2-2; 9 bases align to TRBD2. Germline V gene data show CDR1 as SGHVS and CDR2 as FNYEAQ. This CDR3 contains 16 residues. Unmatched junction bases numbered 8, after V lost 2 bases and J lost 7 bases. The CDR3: CASSLLTAGGHGELFF. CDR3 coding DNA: TGTGCCAGCAGCTTACTGACAGCGGGAGGTCACGGGGAGCTGTTTTTT.

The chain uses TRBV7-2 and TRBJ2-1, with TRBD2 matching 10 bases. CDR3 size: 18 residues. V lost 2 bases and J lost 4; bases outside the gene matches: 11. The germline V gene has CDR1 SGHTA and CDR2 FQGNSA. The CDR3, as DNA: TGTGCCAGCAGCTTAAATGCCCTACTAGCGGGATTGTACAATGAGCAGTTCTTC. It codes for CASSLNALLAGLYNEQFF.

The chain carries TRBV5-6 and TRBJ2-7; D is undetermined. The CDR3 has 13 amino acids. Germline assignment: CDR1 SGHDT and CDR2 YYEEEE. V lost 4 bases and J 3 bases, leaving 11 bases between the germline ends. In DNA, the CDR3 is TGTGCCAGCAGCCAGTTTGGTCGCTACGAGCAGTACTTC. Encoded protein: CASSQFGRYEQYF.

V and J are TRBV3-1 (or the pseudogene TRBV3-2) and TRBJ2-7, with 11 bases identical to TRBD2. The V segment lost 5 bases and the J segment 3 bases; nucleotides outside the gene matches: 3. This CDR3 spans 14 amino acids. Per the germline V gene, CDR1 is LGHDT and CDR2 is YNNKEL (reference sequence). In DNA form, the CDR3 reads TGTGCCAGCAGCACTACTAGCGGGAGCTACGAGCAGTACTTC. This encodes CASSTTSGSYEQYF.

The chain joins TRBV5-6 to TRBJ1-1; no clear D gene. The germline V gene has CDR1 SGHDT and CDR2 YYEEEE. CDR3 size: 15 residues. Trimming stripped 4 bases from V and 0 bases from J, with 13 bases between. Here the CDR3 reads CASSLVTGMNTEAFF. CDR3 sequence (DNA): TGTGCCAGCAGCCTTGTGACGGGTATGAACACTGAAGCTTTCTTT. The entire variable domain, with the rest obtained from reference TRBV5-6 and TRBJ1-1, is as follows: DAGVTQSPTHLIKTRGQQVTLRCSPKSGHDTVSWYQQALGQGPQFIFQYYEEEERQRGNFPDRFSGHQFPNYSSELNVNALLLGDSALYLCASSLVTGMNTEAFFGQGTRLTVV.

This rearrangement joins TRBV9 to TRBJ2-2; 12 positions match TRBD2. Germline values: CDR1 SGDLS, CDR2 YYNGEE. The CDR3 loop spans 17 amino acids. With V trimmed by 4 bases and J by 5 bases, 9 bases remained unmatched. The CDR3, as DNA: TGTGCCAGCAGCCCATTAATTGGGACTAGCGGGACCGGGGAGCTGTTTTTT. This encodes CASSPLIGTSGTGELFF.

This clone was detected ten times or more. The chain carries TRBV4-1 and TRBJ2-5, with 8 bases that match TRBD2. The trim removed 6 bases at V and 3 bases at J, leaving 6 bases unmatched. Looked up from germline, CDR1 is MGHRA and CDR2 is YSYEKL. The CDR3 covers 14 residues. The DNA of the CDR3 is TGCGCCAGCAGACCTAATAGCGGGAAAGAGACCCAGTACTTC. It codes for CASRPNSGKETQYF.

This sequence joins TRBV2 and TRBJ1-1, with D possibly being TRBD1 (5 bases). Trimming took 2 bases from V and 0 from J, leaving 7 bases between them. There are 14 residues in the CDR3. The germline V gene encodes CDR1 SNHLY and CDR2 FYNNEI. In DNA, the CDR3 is TGTGCCAGCAGTGAACAGGGAATGAACACTGAAGCTTTCTTT. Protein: CASSEQGMNTEAFF.

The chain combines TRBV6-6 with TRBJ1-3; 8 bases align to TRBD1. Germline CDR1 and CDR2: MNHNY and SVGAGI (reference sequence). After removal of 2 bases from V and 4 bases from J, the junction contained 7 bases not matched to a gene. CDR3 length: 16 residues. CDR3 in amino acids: CASSYGQGASGNTIYF. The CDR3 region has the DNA TGTGCCAGCAGTTACGGACAGGGCGCTTCCGGAAACACCATATATTTT.

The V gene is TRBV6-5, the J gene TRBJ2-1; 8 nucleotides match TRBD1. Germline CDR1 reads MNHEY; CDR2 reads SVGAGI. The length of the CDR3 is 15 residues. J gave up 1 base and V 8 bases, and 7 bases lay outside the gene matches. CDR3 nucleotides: TGTGCCAGCGGCGCCGACAGGGGATCCTACAATGAGCAGTTCTTC. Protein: CASGADRGSYNEQFF.

The CDR3 loop reads CASSFGGVTGTDTQYF. CDR3 bases: TGTGCCAGCAGCTTTGGTGGGGTGACAGGCACAGATACGCAGTATTTT. The chain uses TRBV7-3 and TRBJ2-3; maybe TRBD1 (5 bases). The germline V gene has CDR1 SGHTA and CDR2 FQGTGA. The CDR3 extends over 16 amino acids. V lost 3 bases and J 1 base, leaving 14 bases between the germline ends.

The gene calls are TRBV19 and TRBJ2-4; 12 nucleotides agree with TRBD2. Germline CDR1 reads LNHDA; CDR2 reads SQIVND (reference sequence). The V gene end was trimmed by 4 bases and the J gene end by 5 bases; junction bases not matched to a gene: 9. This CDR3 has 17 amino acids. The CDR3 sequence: CASSNPSGRAGENIQYF. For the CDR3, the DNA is TGTGCCAGTAGTAACCCTAGCGGGAGGGCCGGTGAAAACATTCAGTACTTC.

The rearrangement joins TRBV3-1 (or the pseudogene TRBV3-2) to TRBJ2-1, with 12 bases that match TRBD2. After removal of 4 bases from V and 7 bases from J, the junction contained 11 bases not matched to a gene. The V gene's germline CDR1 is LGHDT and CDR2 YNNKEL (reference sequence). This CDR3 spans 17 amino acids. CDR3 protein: CASSPRLLAGGPNEQFF. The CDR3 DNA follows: TGTGCCAGCAGCCCCCGTCTCCTAGCGGGAGGGCCAAATGAGCAGTTCTTC.

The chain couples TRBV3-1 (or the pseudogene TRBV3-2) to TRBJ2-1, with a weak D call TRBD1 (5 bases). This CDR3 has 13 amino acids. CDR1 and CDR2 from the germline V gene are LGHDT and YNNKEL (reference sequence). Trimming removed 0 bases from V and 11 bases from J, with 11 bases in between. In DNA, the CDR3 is TGTGCCAGCAGCCAAGATCAAAGGGGTAAGCAGTTCTTC. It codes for CASSQDQRGKQFF.

CDR3 sequence reads: CASSEGTGANYGYTF. DNA for the CDR3: TGTGCCAGTAGTGAGGGGACAGGGGCTAACTATGGCTACACCTTC. The V and J genes are TRBV19 and TRBJ1-2, with 10 bases matching TRBD1. CDR1 LNHDA and CDR2 SQIVND come from the germline V gene (reference sequence). The CDR3 extends over 15 amino acids. With 5 bases clipped from V and 0 bases from J, the junction kept 3 bases outside the gene matches.

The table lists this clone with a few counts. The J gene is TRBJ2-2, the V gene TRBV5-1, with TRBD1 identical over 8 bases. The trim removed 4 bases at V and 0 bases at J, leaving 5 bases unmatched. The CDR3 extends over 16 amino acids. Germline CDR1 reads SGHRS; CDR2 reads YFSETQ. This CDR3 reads CASSLGQVANTGELFF. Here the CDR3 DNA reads TGCGCCAGCAGCCTGGGACAGGTCGCGAACACCGGGGAGCTGTTTTTT.

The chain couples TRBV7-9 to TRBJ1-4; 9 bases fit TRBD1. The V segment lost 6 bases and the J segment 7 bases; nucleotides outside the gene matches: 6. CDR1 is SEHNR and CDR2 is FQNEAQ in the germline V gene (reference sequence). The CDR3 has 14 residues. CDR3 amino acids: CASRDTGGREKLFF. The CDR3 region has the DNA TGTGCCAGCAGGGATACAGGGGGCCGTGAAAAACTGTTTTTT.

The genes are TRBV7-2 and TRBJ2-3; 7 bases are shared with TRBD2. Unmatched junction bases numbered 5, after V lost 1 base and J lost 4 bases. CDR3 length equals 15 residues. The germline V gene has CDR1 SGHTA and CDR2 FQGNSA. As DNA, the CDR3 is TGTGCCAGCAGCTTAGGGGCGGGAGTATCAGATACGCAGTATTTT. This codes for CASSLGAGVSDTQYF.

Here the CDR3 DNA reads TGTGCCAGCAGTCACCCGACTGGACAGAACTATGGCTACACCTTC. As protein: CASSHPTGQNYGYTF. J is TRBJ1-2 and V is TRBV6-6; a possible D gene is TRBD1 (6 bases). The CDR3 runs to 15 residues. Trimming pared 5 bases from V and 2 bases from J, leaving 15 bases between. In germline, CDR1 is MNHNY, CDR2 SVGAGI (reference sequence).

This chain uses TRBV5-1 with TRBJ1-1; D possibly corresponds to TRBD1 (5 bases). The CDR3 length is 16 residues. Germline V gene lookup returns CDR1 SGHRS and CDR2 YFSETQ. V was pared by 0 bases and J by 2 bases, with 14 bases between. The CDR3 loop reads CASSLAGQGSNTEAFF. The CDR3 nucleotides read TGCGCCAGCAGCTTGGCCGGCCAGGGAAGCAACACTGAAGCTTTCTTT.

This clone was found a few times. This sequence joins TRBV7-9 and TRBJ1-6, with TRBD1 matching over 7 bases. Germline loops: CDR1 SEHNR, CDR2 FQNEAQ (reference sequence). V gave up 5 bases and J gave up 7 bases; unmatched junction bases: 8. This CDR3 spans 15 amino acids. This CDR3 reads CASSPRTGLNSPLHF. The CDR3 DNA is TGTGCCAGCAGCCCCCGGACAGGACTGAATTCACCCCTCCACTTT.